The 23 T cell receptor beta chains below were found in one sample sequenced in a study of TIL therapy for anti-PD-1-resistant metastatic lung cancer. The libraries were made with immunoSEQ v3. Sequenced by immunoSEQ multiplex PCR; TCRdb stores in-frame clones only, minus some. The sample yields under 60,000 clones, about 86% seen once. Time point indicated: pre-treatment sample, taken before nivolumab and TIL therapy. This sample comprised blood, obtained at baseline. The receptor source for this set is a person between 25 and 79 years old with non-small cell lung cancer.

This chain uses TRBV7-2 with TRBJ2-1, with D possibly matching TRBD1 (5 bases). This CDR3 has 12 amino acids. V was cut by 6 bases and J by 3 bases, with 6 bases left in between. The germline CDR1 and CDR2 sequences are SGHTA and FQGNSA. Written as DNA, the CDR3 is TGTGCCAGCAGTAGGGGCTACAATGAGCAGTTCTTC. It is translated as CASSRGYNEQFF.

The chain is built from TRBV5-6 and TRBJ2-7; tentatively, D is TRBD1 or TRBD2 (5 bases each). V lost 3 bases and J lost 9, with 16 bases in between. The CDR3 loop spans 13 amino acids. The germline gives CDR1 SGHDT, CDR2 YYEEEE. CDR3 DNA sequence: TGTGCCAGCAGCTCCCCGGGACCCGGGTCGCAGTACTTC. Translating it yields CASSSPGPGSQYF.

J is TRBJ2-7 and V is TRBV7-2; 10 bases map to TRBD2. The V gene end was trimmed by 2 bases and the J gene end by 1 base; junction bases not matched to a gene: 8. Germline CDR1 SGHTA, CDR2 FQGNSA. There are 17 residues in the CDR3. CDR3 amino acids: CASSLRASGSGSYEQYF. The CDR3 nucleotides read TGTGCCAGCAGCTTAAGGGCTAGCGGGAGTGGATCCTACGAGCAGTACTTC. Using reference TRBV7-2 and TRBJ2-7 for the parts outside the CDR3, the full variable domain is GAGVSQSPSNKVTEKGKDVELRCDPISGHTALYWYRQSLGQGLEFLIYFQGNSAPDKSGLPSDRFSAERTGGSVSTLTIQRTQQEDSAVYLCASSLRASGSGSYEQYFGPGTRLTVT.

This clone was seen once. This sequence joins TRBV2 and TRBJ2-3; D may be TRBD1 or TRBD2 (6 bases each). The germline CDR1 and CDR2 sequences are SNHLY and FYNNEI. The germline V and J ends were trimmed by 2 bases and 0 bases, with 9 bases remaining between them. This CDR3 comprises 15 residues. In DNA form, the CDR3 reads TGTGCCAGCAGTGAACCGGGGGCAAGCACAGATACGCAGTATTTT. Encoded protein: CASSEPGASTDTQYF.

The V and J genes are TRBV7-9 and TRBJ2-4, with TRBD2 as a possible D gene (6 bases). V was pared by 5 bases and J by 0 bases, with 14 bases between. The CDR3 sequence is 16 residues long. CDR1 SEHNR and CDR2 FQNEAQ come from the germline V gene (reference sequence). The CDR3 sequence: CASSHRDLLAKNIQYF. CDR3 in DNA: TGTGCCAGCAGCCATCGGGACTTACTAGCCAAAAACATTCAGTACTTC.

The rearrangement uses TRBV7-9 and TRBJ2-3; no definite D call. Germline V gives CDR1 SEHNR, CDR2 FQNEAQ (reference sequence). CDR3 length: 14 residues. V was pared by 2 bases and J by 1 base, with 7 bases between. The CDR3, as DNA: TGTGCCAGCAGCTTATTCAGTCGCACAGATACGCAGTATTTT. This encodes CASSLFSRTDTQYF. The whole variable domain, filled in from reference TRBV7-9 and TRBJ2-3, reads DTGVSQNPRHKITKRGQNVTFRCDPISEHNRLYWYRQTLGQGPEFLTYFQNEAQLEKSRLLSDRFSAERPKGSFSTLEIQRTEQGDSAMYLCASSLFSRTDTQYFGPGTRLTVL.

This rearrangement joins TRBV7-9 to TRBJ2-2; D perhaps matches TRBD2 (6 bases). In germline, CDR1 is SEHNR, CDR2 FQNEAQ (reference sequence). Trimming removed 1 base at V and 7 bases at J, with 7 bases between. This CDR3 is 13 amino acids long. The CDR3 DNA follows: TGTGCCAGCAGCTTAGACGGGGGCGGGGAGCTGTTTTTT. It translates to CASSLDGGGELFF. Full variable domain (missing parts from reference TRBV7-9 and TRBJ2-2): DTGVSQNPRHKITKRGQNVTFRCDPISEHNRLYWYRQTLGQGPEFLTYFQNEAQLEKSRLLSDRFSAERPKGSFSTLEIQRTEQGDSAMYLCASSLDGGGELFFGEGSRLTVL.

This clone was counted a few times. The chain uses TRBV27 and TRBJ1-1; 12 bases map to TRBD1. J gave up 3 bases and V 7 bases, and 12 bases lay outside the gene matches. Germline loops: CDR1 MNHEY, CDR2 SMNVEV (reference sequence). The CDR3 spans 17 residues. In DNA, the CDR3 is TGTGCCAGCAAATCTAGGGGACAGGGGGCGCCGGACACTGAAGCTTTCTTT. Residues: CASKSRGQGAPDTEAFF.

This chain joins TRBV19 and TRBJ1-1; 7 bases agree with TRBD1. The V gene end was trimmed by 4 bases and the J gene end by 5 bases; junction bases not matched to a gene: 7. The CDR3 is 14 residues long. Per germline, CDR1 LNHDA and CDR2 SQIVND (reference sequence). The CDR3 sequence: CASSNRGLGTEAFF. The CDR3 coding sequence is TGTGCCAGTAGTAACAGGGGATTGGGGACTGAAGCTTTCTTT.

V usage is TRBV9 and J usage is TRBJ2-1, with a possible D match to TRBD2 (6 bases). This CDR3 has 16 residues. Germline values: CDR1 SGDLS, CDR2 YYNGEE. Trimming removed 0 bases from V and 1 base from J, with 11 bases in between. The CDR3 coding sequence is TGTGCCAGCAGCGTAGGGCACGGGAGTTCCTACAATGAGCAGTTCTTC. This gives the protein CASSVGHGSSYNEQFF. The whole variable domain, filled in from reference TRBV9 and TRBJ2-1, reads DSGVTQTPKHLITATGQRVTLRCSPRSGDLSVYWYQQSLDQGLQFLIQYYNGEERAKGNILERFSAQQFPDLHSELNLSSLELGDSALYFCASSVGHGSSYNEQFFGPGTRLTVL.

Sample share makes this clone medium-sized (0.01 to 0.1%). The V call is TRBV27, the J call TRBJ2-7, with D possibly TRBD2 on 6 matching bases. CDR1 and CDR2 from the germline V gene are MNHEY and SMNVEV (reference sequence). CDR3 length equals 13 residues. The ends were cut back, 4 bases at V and 3 bases at J, with 10 bases in the middle. The CDR3 nucleotides are TGTGCCAGCAGTTCGGGTAGCGGCTACGAGCAGTACTTC. This gives the protein CASSSGSGYEQYF.

This chain links TRBV6-5 with TRBJ2-2, with no clear D. Germline values: CDR1 MNHEY, CDR2 SVGAGI. The CDR3 length is 16 residues. Trimming shortened V by 5 bases and J by 2 bases, and 15 bases separated the two germline ends. The CDR3 DNA follows: TGTGCCAGCAGTAACTGGGCCAGACTCAACACCGGGGAGCTGTTTTTT. This encodes CASSNWARLNTGELFF.

The V call is TRBV7-2, the J call TRBJ2-7; D is possibly TRBD2 (5 bases). V gave up 5 bases and J gave up 5 bases, with 13 bases separating them. The germline gives CDR1 SGHTA, CDR2 FQGNSA. The CDR3 sequence is 13 residues long. The CDR3 sequence: CASSVRISDEQYF. The CDR3 nucleotides read TGTGCCAGCAGCGTCCGGATTAGCGACGAGCAGTACTTC.

The chain is built from TRBV21-1 and TRBJ1-4; the table gives TRBD1 as D, unverified against the DNA. TRBV21-1 is classified as a pseudogene. There are 16 residues in the CDR3. CDR3 sequence: CASSNYRQGTNEKLFF. CDR3 coding DNA: TGTGCCAGCAGCAATTACAGACAGGGTACTAATGAAAAACTGTTTTTT.

This clone came up a few times. Other DNA variants within this sample encode the same CDR3. The gene calls are TRBV18 and TRBJ1-5; D gene uncertain. CDR1 KGHSH and CDR2 LQKENI come from the germline V gene. V was cut by 3 bases and J by 5 bases, with 8 bases left in between. The CDR3 extends over 13 amino acids. Here the CDR3 DNA reads TGTGCCAGCTCACCGGGAAGGGATCAGCCCCAGCATTTT. Translating gives CASSPGRDQPQHF.

V gene TRBV30 combines with J gene TRBJ1-6; TRBD1 might be the D (6 bases). This CDR3 has 15 residues. Deletions cut 2 bases from V and 7 bases from J, with 15 bases between. In germline, CDR1 is GTSNPN, CDR2 SVGIG (reference sequence). CDR3: CAWSTSAGANSPLHF. CDR3 bases: TGTGCCTGGAGTACCTCGGCAGGGGCGAATTCACCCCTCCACTTT. Full variable domain (outside the CDR3, taken from reference TRBV30 and TRBJ1-6): SQTIHQWPATLVQPVGSPLSLECTVEGTSNPNLYWYRQAAGRGLQLLFYSVGIGQISSEVPQNLSASRPQDRQFILSSKKLLLSDSGFYLCAWSTSAGANSPLHFGNGTRLTVT.

This sequence joins TRBV7-3 and TRBJ2-2; no clear D gene. The CDR3 extends over 14 amino acids. The germline V and J ends were trimmed by 4 bases and 6 bases, with 12 bases remaining between them. Germline V gene sequence: CDR1 SGHTA, CDR2 FQGTGA. For the CDR3, the DNA is TGTGCCAGCAGCTGGGCCCTTTACGCCGGGGAGCTGTTTTTT. This gives the protein CASSWALYAGELFF. The full variable domain, with the rest looked up from reference TRBV7-3 and TRBJ2-2, is GAGVSQTPSNKVTEKGKYVELRCDPISGHTALYWYRQSLGQGPEFLIYFQGTGAADDSGLPNDRFFAVRPEGSVSTLKIQRTERGDSAVYLCASSWALYAGELFFGEGSRLTVL.

The table lists this clone with a count of one. The genes are TRBV27 and TRBJ2-5; D is undetermined. The germline V gene encodes CDR1 MNHEY and CDR2 SMNVEV (reference sequence). V was shortened by 6 bases and J by 2 bases, with 19 bases between the two germline ends. This CDR3 has 16 amino acids. DNA of the CDR3: TGTGCCAGCAGCCTTAGTAGGGTTGTCGGGCAAGAGACCCAGTACTTC. This translates into CASSLSRVVGQETQYF.

This clone is classed as medium-sized (0.01 to 0.1%). The genes are TRBV19 and TRBJ1-5; 9 nucleotides agree with TRBD1. Germline-derived CDR1 and CDR2 are LNHDA and SQIVND (reference sequence). The CDR3 sequence is 14 residues long. V lost 9 bases, J lost 1 base, and 4 bases stayed unmatched. Written as DNA, the CDR3 is TGTGCCAGCACAGGGGGCGCGAGCAATCAGCCCCAGCATTTT. Its translation: CASTGGASNQPQHF.

The table lists this clone with a count of one. V is TRBV30 and J is TRBJ2-7; possibly TRBD2 for D (5 bases). There are 12 residues in the CDR3. Germline lookup yields CDR1 GTSNPN and CDR2 SVGIG (reference sequence). Trimming left V 1 base short and J 5 bases short, with 9 bases between. The CDR3 protein is CAWSGSGNEQYF. CDR3 coding DNA: TGTGCCTGGAGTGGTTCGGGGAACGAGCAGTACTTC.

The CDR3: CASRESGGGLNLPQHF. The CDR3 DNA reads TGTGCCAGCAGGGAATCCGGGGGGGGGCTTAATTTGCCCCAGCATTTT. The rearrangement uses TRBV28 and TRBJ1-5, with TRBD1 as a possible D gene (6 bases). CDR3 length equals 16 residues. V gave up 6 bases and J gave up 9 bases, with 24 bases separating them. The germline V gene encodes CDR1 MDHEN and CDR2 SYDVKM. Combining the CDR3 with reference TRBV28 and TRBJ1-5 gives the whole variable domain DVKVTQSSRYLVKRTGEKVFLECVQDMDHENMFWYRQDPGLGLRLIYFSYDVKMKEKGDIPEGYSVSREKKERFSLILESASTNQTSMYLCASRESGGGLNLPQHFGDGTRLSIL.

The chain is built from TRBV7-9 and TRBJ2-3; 10 bases line up with TRBD2. The CDR3 extends over 15 amino acids. Trimming took 1 base from V and 4 from J; bases not matched to a gene: 2. In germline, CDR1 is SEHNR, CDR2 FQNEAQ (reference sequence). For the CDR3, the DNA is TGTGCCAGCAGCTTAGGAGCGGGGGGGGCAGATACGCAGTATTTT. Translating gives CASSLGAGGADTQYF.

This clone is a singleton in its sample. The chain joins TRBV3-1 (or the pseudogene TRBV3-2) to TRBJ2-2, with D uncertain. V was pared by 2 bases and J by 1 base, with 5 bases between. The germline V gene has CDR1 LGHDT and CDR2 YNNKEL (reference sequence). This CDR3 contains 14 residues. The DNA for the CDR3 is TGTGCCAGCAGCCAACGGCGGAACACCGGGGAGCTGTTTTTT. It codes for CASSQRRNTGELFF.